The 30 T cell receptor beta chains presented below share a single source sample, sequenced in a study of blood T cell repertoires in COVID-19. Repertoires were generated with immunoSEQ multiplex PCR, while TCRdb's copy carries only in-frame clones and drops some. Among about 160,000 clones listed, approximately 85% were seen once. The specimen was peripheral blood. These receptors came from a man older than 75 with COVID-19, enrolled during active disease.

This clone is a singleton in its sample. The genes are TRBV12-3 or TRBV12-4 and TRBJ1-3; D possibly corresponds to TRBD1 (6 bases). Trimming shortened V by 6 bases and J by 4 bases, and 10 bases separated the two germline ends. The length of the CDR3 is 13 residues. CDR3 amino acids: CASSSGTGNTIYF. DNA for the CDR3: TGTGCCAGCAGCTCCGGGACAGGAAACACCATATATTTT.

Turning to this clone: This same CDR3 is encoded by further DNA sequences in the sample. V is TRBV7-9 and J is TRBJ1-1; D unresolved. V was pared by 1 base and J by 1 base, with 7 bases between. Germline V gene lookup returns CDR1 SEHNR and CDR2 FQNEAQ (reference sequence). There are 14 residues in the CDR3. The CDR3 nucleotides read TGTGCCAGCAGCTTAGGAGCCTCGAACACTGAAGCTTTCTTT. It translates to CASSLGASNTEAFF.

The chain combines TRBV5-5 with TRBJ1-4; D unresolved. This CDR3 is 15 amino acids long. V was trimmed by 1 base and J by 0 bases, leaving 7 bases between them. The germline CDR1 and CDR2 sequences are SGHKS and YYEKEE (reference sequence). The CDR3 spells CASSLSGTTNEKLFF. DNA of the CDR3: TGTGCCAGCAGCTTGAGCGGGACAACTAATGAAAAACTGTTTTTT.

The rearrangement joins TRBV18 to TRBJ1-5; the match to TRBD1 covers 8 bases. Germline trimming cut 9 bases from V and 4 bases from J; bases unmatched to any gene: 17. Germline-derived CDR1 and CDR2 are KGHSH and LQKENI. The CDR3 covers 17 residues. CDR3 loop: CASTVEDQGASNQPQHF. The CDR3 nucleotides are TGTGCCAGTACCGTAGAGGATCAGGGGGCTTCAAATCAGCCCCAGCATTTT.

J is TRBJ2-5 and V is TRBV11-2; 7 nucleotides line up with TRBD1. The CDR3 contains 12 residues. J gave up 5 bases and V 5 bases, and 2 bases lay outside the gene matches. Per germline, CDR1 SGHAT and CDR2 FQNNGV. The CDR3 DNA reads TGTGCCAGCAGCCCACAGGGGGAGACCCAGTACTTC. Protein: CASSPQGETQYF.

This clone showed up just once. The chain links TRBV18 to TRBJ1-5; 9 positions agree with TRBD1. From germline, CDR1 is KGHSH and CDR2 LQKENI. V lost 5 bases, J lost 2 bases, and 7 bases stayed unmatched. CDR3 length: 16 amino acids. This CDR3 is CASSSQGAVGNQPQHF. DNA for the CDR3: TGTGCCAGCTCATCACAGGGGGCGGTGGGCAATCAGCCCCAGCATTTT.

The chain combines TRBV19 with TRBJ1-3, with D unclear. V lost 5 bases and J lost 1, with 3 bases in between. The germline CDR1 and CDR2 sequences are LNHDA and SQIVND (reference sequence). The CDR3 runs 12 residues. The DNA of the CDR3 is TGTGCCAGTAGTCAATCTGGAAACACCATATATTTT. Residues: CASSQSGNTIYF.

The chain uses TRBV5-4 and TRBJ2-5, with 9 bases lining up with TRBD2. There are 17 residues in the CDR3. CDR1 is SGHNT, CDR2 YYREEE, per germline (reference sequence). The V and J ends lost 0 bases and 3 bases, in that order; junction bases with no gene match: 9. This CDR3 is CASSLEVLAGSKETQYF. Here the CDR3 DNA reads TGTGCCAGCAGCTTGGAGGTTCTAGCGGGGTCGAAAGAGACCCAGTACTTC.

The chain recombines TRBV19 with TRBJ1-6; the match to TRBD1 covers 9 bases. The germline V gene encodes CDR1 LNHDA and CDR2 SQIVND (reference sequence). V lost 8 bases and J lost 4; bases outside the gene matches: 3. The CDR3 is 14 amino acids. The CDR3 region has the DNA TGTGCCAGTGGGGGGACAGGGTATAATTCACCCCTCCACTTT. It specifies CASGGTGYNSPLHF. The complete variable domain, with remaining parts taken from reference TRBV19 and TRBJ1-6, reads DGGITQSPKYLFRKEGQNVTLSCEQNLNHDAMYWYRQDPGQGLRLIYYSQIVNDFQKGDIAEGYSVSREKKESFPLTVTSAQKNPTAFYLCASGGTGYNSPLHFGNGTRLTVT.

There are a few counts of this clone. This chain uses TRBV11-2 with TRBJ1-3, with TRBD1 matching 8 bases. CDR3 length: 17 amino acids. Per germline, CDR1 SGHAT and CDR2 FQNNGV. V was clipped by 4 bases and J by 3 bases; unmatched bases: 11. The CDR3 DNA sequence: TGTGCCAGCAGCTCCCTCCCCCAGGGGGCGAGTGGAAACACCATATATTTT. Translating gives CASSSLPQGASGNTIYF. Variable domain in full (rest from reference TRBV11-2 and TRBJ1-3): EAGVAQSPRYKIIEKRQSVAFWCNPISGHATLYWYQQILGQGPKLLIQFQNNGVVDDSQLPKDRFSAERLKGVDSTLKIQPAKLEDSAVYLCASSSLPQGASGNTIYFGEGSWLTVV.

Of note for this clone: At the DNA level, this CDR3 is encoded by other sequences in the same sample as well. Here the CDR3 reads CASSLGGSTEAFF. The CDR3 DNA reads as TGCGCCAGCAGCTTGGGAGGGAGCACTGAAGCTTTCTTT. The chain couples TRBV5-1 to TRBJ1-1; D ambiguous. Germline values: CDR1 SGHRS, CDR2 YFSETQ. Trimming shortened V by 0 bases and J by 4 bases, and 7 bases separated the two germline ends. CDR3 length equals 13 residues.

The rearrangement links TRBV29-1 to TRBJ2-7, with D unclear. This CDR3 contains 12 residues. Germline values: CDR1 SQVTM, CDR2 ANQGSEA. V was trimmed by 5 bases and J by 2 bases, leaving 10 bases between them. The CDR3 region is CSVSPDPYEQYF. The CDR3 DNA reads as TGCAGCGTTAGTCCAGATCCCTACGAGCAGTACTTC.

This chain joins TRBV28 and TRBJ1-3; the D is unclear. This CDR3 comprises 13 residues. V lost 4 bases and J 6 bases, leaving 10 bases between the germline ends. In germline, CDR1 is MDHEN, CDR2 SYDVKM. CDR3 bases: TGTGCCAGCAGTTCCGGACTGGAAAACACCATATATTTT. Encoded protein: CASSSGLENTIYF.

The genes are TRBV5-1 and TRBJ1-2, with 7 bases identical to TRBD1. Germline V gives CDR1 SGHRS, CDR2 YFSETQ. The CDR3 sequence is 14 residues long. J lost 10 bases, V lost 3 bases, and 12 bases had no gene match. The DNA of the CDR3 is TGCGCCAGCAGCTCATCCGGGACAGATCATTACTACACCTTC. Protein product: CASSSSGTDHYYTF.

This clone came up once. The chain recombines TRBV18 with TRBJ1-3; 10 nucleotides align to TRBD1. V was pared by 3 bases and J by 1 base, with 9 bases of the junction left unmatched. The germline V gene has CDR1 KGHSH and CDR2 LQKENI. CDR3 size: 18 residues. The CDR3 sequence is CASSPFLRDRGSGNTIYF. Here the CDR3 DNA reads TGTGCCAGCTCACCCTTCCTGCGGGACAGGGGTTCTGGAAACACCATATATTTT.

A single count supports this clone. The rearrangement joins TRBV3-1 (or the pseudogene TRBV3-2) to TRBJ2-1, with 11 bases aligning to TRBD2. Germline assignment: CDR1 LGHDT and CDR2 YNNKEL (reference sequence). J lost 5 bases, V lost 1 base, and 4 bases had no gene match. This CDR3 has 16 amino acids. This CDR3 reads CASSQVLAGGNNEQFF. The CDR3 region has the DNA TGTGCCAGCAGCCAAGTATTAGCGGGGGGGAACAATGAGCAGTTCTTC.

The chain employs TRBV11-2 and TRBJ2-3; possibly TRBD2 for D (7 bases). This CDR3 region has 14 residues. With 6 bases removed from V and 6 bases from J, the gap between germline ends came to 16 bases. Germline V gene lookup returns CDR1 SGHAT and CDR2 FQNNGV. The CDR3 DNA sequence: TGTGCCAGCAGTCTGTCGGGGGGCCGGGATACGCAGTATTTT. Translating gives CASSLSGGRDTQYF.

The chain is built from TRBV29-1 and TRBJ1-4; TRBD1 might be the D (6 bases). From germline, CDR1 is SQVTM and CDR2 ANQGSEA. The ends were cut back, 4 bases at V and 6 bases at J, with 12 bases in the middle. This CDR3 contains 13 residues. The CDR3 DNA reads as TGCAGCGTTGCAGGGGTGGGGGATGAAAAACTGTTTTTT. Encoded protein: CSVAGVGDEKLFF.

The chain has TRBV9 and TRBJ2-7; 7 nucleotides agree with TRBD1. The CDR3 is 14 amino acids. V was clipped by 0 bases and J by 7 bases; unmatched bases: 7. The germline V gene has CDR1 SGDLS and CDR2 YYNGEE. Here the CDR3 DNA reads TGTGCCAGCAGCGTAGGTGGGACAGTGAGAGAGCAGTACTTC. This sequence encodes CASSVGGTVREQYF.

The chain uses TRBV2 and TRBJ1-6; no clear D. CDR3 length equals 13 residues. Germline assignment: CDR1 SNHLY and CDR2 FYNNEI. Trimming took off 7 bases at V and 11 bases at J, with 15 bases between the two ends. CDR3 nucleotides: TGTGCCAGCATCCTCACGAGGGATCCACCCCTCCACTTT. Amino acid sequence: CASILTRDPPLHF. The full variable domain, in which reference TRBV2 and TRBJ1-6 provide the parts outside the CDR3, is EPEVTQTPSHQVTQMGQEVILRCVPISNHLYFYWYRQILGQKVEFLVSFYNNEISEKSEIFDDQFSVERPDGSNFTLKIRSTKLEDSAMYFCASILTRDPPLHFGNGTRLTVT.

In its sample, this clone was seen a few times. The chain employs TRBV7-9 and TRBJ1-2, with 12 bases lining up with TRBD1. This CDR3 has 16 residues. V trimming: 4 bases; J trimming: 8 bases; junction bases outside the gene matches: 11. Germline V CDR1 and CDR2: SEHNR, FQNEAQ (reference sequence). The DNA of the CDR3 is TGTGCCAGCAGCTGGGACCAGGGACAGGGGGCGCGAGGCTACACCTTC. Amino acid sequence: CASSWDQGQGARGYTF.

The chain combines TRBV18 with TRBJ1-2, with a tentative D call TRBD1 (6 bases). Trimming stripped 4 bases from V and 4 bases from J, with 13 bases between. The germline V gene encodes CDR1 KGHSH and CDR2 LQKENI. This CDR3 comprises 14 residues. The CDR3 DNA follows: TGTGCCAGCTCACGACAGGAGTTACCCTATGGCTACACCTTC. Amino acids: CASSRQELPYGYTF.

The V call is TRBV24-1, the J call TRBJ1-2, with 9 bases lining up with TRBD1. CDR1 and CDR2 from the germline V gene are KGHDR and SFDVKD. V lost 3 bases to trimming and J lost 6 bases; unmatched junction nucleotides: 1. This CDR3 contains 13 residues. CDR3 sequence: CATSDGTGNGYTF. CDR3 in DNA: TGTGCCACCAGTGATGGGACAGGGAATGGCTACACCTTC.

The chain combines TRBV4-2 with TRBJ2-1, with D maybe TRBD2 (5 bases). Deletions cut 1 base from V and 12 bases from J, with 16 bases between. Germline V gene sequence: CDR1 LGHNA, CDR2 YNFKEQ. The CDR3 is made up of 14 amino acids. The chain's CDR3 is CASSQGGLANRQFF. CDR3 in DNA: TGTGCCAGCAGCCAAGGAGGGCTAGCCAATAGGCAGTTCTTC.

This chain links TRBV6-1 with TRBJ2-2; TRBD2 agrees at 13 bases. The length of the CDR3 is 18 residues. The junction had 5 bases not matched to a gene; V was cut back by 4 bases and J by 0 bases. Germline-derived CDR1 and CDR2 are MNHNS and SASEGT. This chain's CDR3 is CASSGRTSGGANTGELFF. Written as DNA, the CDR3 is TGTGCCAGCAGTGGCCGGACTAGCGGGGGCGCGAACACCGGGGAGCTGTTTTTT.

The V call is TRBV10-3, the J call TRBJ2-1; possible D gene TRBD2, 5 bases. Germline-derived CDR1 and CDR2 are ENHRY and SYGVKD. The V and J ends lost 8 bases and 6 bases respectively, with 17 bases between them. The CDR3 sequence is 14 residues long. The CDR3 coding sequence is TGTGCCATCGCCATCGGGAATCTCGTCAATGAGCAGTTCTTC. It codes for CAIAIGNLVNEQFF.

V usage is TRBV11-3 and J usage is TRBJ2-2; a weak D match, TRBD2 (5 bases). The CDR3 covers 16 residues. Deletions cut 2 bases from V and 4 bases from J, with 14 bases between. CDR1 and CDR2 from the germline V gene are SGHNT and YENEEA. CDR3 nucleotides: TGTGCCAGCAGCTTATTGATGCTACGGGGCACCGGGGAGCTGTTTTTT. Translating gives CASSLLMLRGTGELFF.

This clone was observed a handful of times. This sequence joins TRBV27 and TRBJ1-2; TRBD1 agrees at 8 bases. V trimming: 5 bases; J trimming: 2 bases; junction bases outside the gene matches: 7. From germline, CDR1 is MNHEY and CDR2 SMNVEV (reference sequence). This CDR3 region has 15 residues. Written as DNA, the CDR3 is TGTGCCAGCAGTGGACCACAGGGGGGGAACTATGGCTACACCTTC. Its translation: CASSGPQGGNYGYTF.

V gene TRBV5-1 combines with J gene TRBJ1-4; TRBD1 aligns across 7 bases. The CDR3 has 13 amino acids. Losses at the gene ends were 5 bases for V and 7 bases for J; bases not matched to a gene: 5. Germline lookup yields CDR1 SGHRS and CDR2 YFSETQ. The CDR3 coding sequence is TGCGCCAGCAGAGAGGGGGCCGGTGAAAAACTGTTTTTT. Its translation is CASREGAGEKLFF.

The V gene is TRBV3-1 (or the pseudogene TRBV3-2), the J gene TRBJ2-3, with 7 bases identical to TRBD1. The CDR3 is made up of 13 amino acids. Germline V gene data show CDR1 as LGHDT and CDR2 as YNNKEL (reference sequence). V trimming: 8 bases; J trimming: 4 bases; junction bases outside the gene matches: 6. The CDR3 reads CASGDRTPDTQYF. The CDR3 DNA follows: TGTGCCAGCGGGGACAGAACACCAGATACGCAGTATTTT.